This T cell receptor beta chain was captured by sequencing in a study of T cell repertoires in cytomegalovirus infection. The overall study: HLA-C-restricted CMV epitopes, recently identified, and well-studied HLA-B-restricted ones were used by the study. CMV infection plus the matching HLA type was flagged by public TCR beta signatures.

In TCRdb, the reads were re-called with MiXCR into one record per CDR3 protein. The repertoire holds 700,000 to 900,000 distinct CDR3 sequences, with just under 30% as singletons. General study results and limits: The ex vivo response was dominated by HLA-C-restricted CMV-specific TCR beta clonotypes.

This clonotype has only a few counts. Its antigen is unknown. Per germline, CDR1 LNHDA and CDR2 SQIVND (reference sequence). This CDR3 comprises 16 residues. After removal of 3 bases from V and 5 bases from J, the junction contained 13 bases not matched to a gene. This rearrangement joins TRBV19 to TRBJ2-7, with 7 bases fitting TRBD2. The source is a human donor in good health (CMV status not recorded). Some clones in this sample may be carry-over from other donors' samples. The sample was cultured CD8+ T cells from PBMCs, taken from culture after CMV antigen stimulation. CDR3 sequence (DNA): TGTGCCAGTAGTATTCAACTAGCGATGAGTTGGAACGAGCAGTACTTC. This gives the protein CASSIQLAMSWNEQYF.